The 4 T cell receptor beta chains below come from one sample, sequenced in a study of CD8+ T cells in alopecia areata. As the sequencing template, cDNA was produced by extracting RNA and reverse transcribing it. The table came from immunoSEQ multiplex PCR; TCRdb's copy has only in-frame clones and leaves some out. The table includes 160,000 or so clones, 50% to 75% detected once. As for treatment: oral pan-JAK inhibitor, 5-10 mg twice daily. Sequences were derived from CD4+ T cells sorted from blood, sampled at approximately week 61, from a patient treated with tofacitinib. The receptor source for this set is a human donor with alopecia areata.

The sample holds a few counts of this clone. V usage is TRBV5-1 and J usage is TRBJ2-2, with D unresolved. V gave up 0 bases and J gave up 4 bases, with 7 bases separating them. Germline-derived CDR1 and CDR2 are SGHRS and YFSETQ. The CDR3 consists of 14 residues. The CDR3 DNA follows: TGCGCCAGCAGCTTGGCACGGGTCACCGGGGAGCTGTTTTTT. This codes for CASSLARVTGELFF.

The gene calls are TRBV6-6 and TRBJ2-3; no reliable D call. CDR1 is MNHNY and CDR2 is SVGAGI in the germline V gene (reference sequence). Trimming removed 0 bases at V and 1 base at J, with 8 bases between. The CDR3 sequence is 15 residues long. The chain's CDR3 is CASSYSSQGTDTQYF. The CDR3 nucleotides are TGTGCCAGCAGTTACTCGAGCCAGGGCACAGATACGCAGTATTTT.

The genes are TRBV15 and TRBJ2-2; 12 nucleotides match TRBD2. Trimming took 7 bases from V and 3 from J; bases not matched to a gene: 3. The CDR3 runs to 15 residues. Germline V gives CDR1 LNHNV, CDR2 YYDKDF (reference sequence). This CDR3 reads CATTSGGADTGELFF. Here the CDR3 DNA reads TGTGCCACCACTAGCGGGGGGGCGGACACCGGGGAGCTGTTTTTT.

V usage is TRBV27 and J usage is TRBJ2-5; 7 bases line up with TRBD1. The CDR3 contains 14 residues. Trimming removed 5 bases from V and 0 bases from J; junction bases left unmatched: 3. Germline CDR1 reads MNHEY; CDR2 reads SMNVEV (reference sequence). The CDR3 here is CASSLDRNQETQYF. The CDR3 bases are TGTGCCAGCAGTCTGGACAGGAACCAAGAGACCCAGTACTTC.